This record concerns one TCR beta chain sequence. Terminally differentiated effector memory CD45RA+ cells were left out of the naive CD8 fraction, which was CD45RO-negative and positively selected for CCR7. Repertoires were generated with immunoSEQ multiplex PCR, while TCRdb's copy carries only in-frame clones and drops some. This sample has under 1 million clones, with about 92% found just once. This sample was taken from a study of shared clonotypes between healthy human individuals. This TCR came from a man aged 25-40 years in good health. The sample was naive CD8+ T cells sorted from blood.

The CDR3 region has the DNA TGTGCCAGCAGCTTAGGATCCCAAGAGACCCAGTACTTC. It encodes CASSLGSQETQYF. This sequence joins TRBV7-9 and TRBJ2-5; D is unresolved. The germline V gene has CDR1 SEHNR and CDR2 FQNEAQ (reference sequence). This CDR3 comprises 13 residues. V lost 1 base and J 1 base, leaving 4 bases between the germline ends.